A selection of T cell receptor beta chains follows, all from one sample in a study of a mutant IDH1 vaccine in newly diagnosed glioma. Assay used: immunoSEQ multiplex PCR; TCRdb lists only in-frame clones, some missing. The sample yields tens of thousands of clones, around 86% seen once. Sequenced material: PBMCs, taken from a glioma patient treated with radiotherapy, temozolomide or both. These receptors were collected from a man aged 40-49 years with glioma. CDR3s include the opening cysteine and the closing phenylalanine or tryptophan. A D gene is named only where the DNA matches it firmly. Size tells how often a clone was seen (once, few, many) or the class of an expanded clone, and some rows leave it out.

NA	TRBJ2-7	TRBV18	NA	TGTGCCAGCTCTCCAGACAGATACGAGCAGTACTTC	CASSPDRYEQYF
NA	TRBJ2-5	TRBV29-1	NA	TGCAGCGTAGTAACAGGGTATCAGACCCAGTACTTC	CSVVTGYQTQYF
NA	TRBJ1-1	TRBV29-1	NA	TGCAGCGTTGAAGATCTGGGAGGGGTGAACACTGAAGCTTTCTTT	CSVEDLGGVNTEAFF
TRBD2	TRBJ2-2	TRBV29-1	NA	TGCAGCGCGGGGGGGACGAACACCGGGGAGCTGTTTTTT	CSAGGTNTGELFF
NA	TRBJ1-3	TRBV14	few	TGTGCCAGCAGAGCCCTGGGTGGAAACACCATATATTTT	CASRALGGNTIYF
NA	TRBJ2-3	TRBV6-5	NA	TGTGCCAGCAGTTACCCGGGGCAGAATACGCAGTATTTT	CASSYPGQNTQYF
TRBD2	TRBJ2-7	TRBV5-1	NA	TGCGCCAGCAGCCGAACTAGCGGCTCCTACGAGCAGTACTTC	CASSRTSGSYEQYF
NA	TRBJ2-1	TRBV27	NA	TGTGCCAGCAGTTTCTTGGACAACAATGAGCAGTTCTTC	CASSFLDNNEQFF
NA	TRBJ2-1	TRBV27	NA	TGTGCCAGCAGTCCGCGAGGGCTCAACAATGAGCAGTTCTTC	CASSPRGLNNEQFF
TRBD1	TRBJ1-1	TRBV27	NA	TGTGCCAGCAGTTGGGACAGGGGGAACACTGAAGCTTTCTTT	CASSWDRGNTEAFF
TRBD2	TRBJ2-1	TRBV29-1	NA	TGCAGCGCTCGGAGCGGGAGGGCCTACAATGAGCAGTTCTTC	CSARSGRAYNEQFF
NA	TRBJ1-1	TRBV15	NA	TGTGCCACCAGCAAAGAGGCGGGGGCGGGAAGCACTGAAGCTTTCTTT	CATSKEAGAGSTEAFF
NA	TRBJ2-3	TRBV27	NA	TGTGCCAGCAGTTTGATAGTAACAGATACGCAGTATTTT	CASSLIVTDTQYF
NA	TRBJ2-6	TRBV6-6	NA	TGTGCCAGCCTCCGGGGAACTGGGGCCAACGTCCTGACTTTC	CASLRGTGANVLTF
NA	TRBJ2-7	TRBV11-1	NA	TGTGCCAGCAGCTTAGCGGTATACGAGCAGTACTTC	CASSLAVYEQYF
TRBD1	TRBJ1-1	TRBV5-6	NA	TGTGCCAGCAGCTTGGAGGCCAGGGGGCTTTTGAAAGCTTTCTTT	CASSLEARGLLKAFF
NA	TRBJ2-7	TRBV27	NA	TGTGCCAGTCGAAATTCCGGGTCCCATTACGAGCAGTACTTC	CASRNSGSHYEQYF
TRBD2	TRBJ2-4	TRBV19	NA	TGTGCCAGTAGTGGGACTAGCGCGGCCAAAAACATTCAGTACTTC	CASSGTSAAKNIQYF
NA	TRBJ1-1	TRBV6-1	NA	TGTGCCAGCAGTGGGGCCGGCCCAAGGTACACTGAAGCTTTCTTT	CASSGAGPRYTEAFF
TRBD2	TRBJ2-7	TRBV4-1	NA	TGCGCCAGCAGCCAAGATGGGACTAGCGGGGACCTCTCCTACGAGCAGTACTTC	CASSQDGTSGDLSYEQYF
TRBD2	TRBJ2-3	TRBV6-5	NA	TGTGCCAGCAGCAGGCGGGAGGCCGTAGATACGCAGTATTTT	CASSRREAVDTQYF
NA	TRBJ1-5	TRBV5-1	NA	TGCGCCAGCAGCTTGGCCGCCGGGGCGAATCAGCCCCAGCATTTT	CASSLAAGANQPQHF
NA	TRBJ1-2	TRBV28	NA	TGTGCCAGCACGTTAGGGGGGGGACCCGTCTTCGGCTACACCTTC	CASTLGGGPVFGYTF
NA	TRBJ2-1	TRBV19	NA	TGTGCCAGTAGTATAACGCGGCCCTACAATGAGCAGTTCTTC	CASSITRPYNEQFF
NA	TRBJ2-2	TRBV7-2	NA	TGTGCCAGCAGCTGGAGTAGCGCCGGGGAGCTGTTTTTT	CASSWSSAGELFF
NA	TRBJ1-4	TRBV4-2	NA	TGTGCCAGCAGCCGGCCGGACCGCACAGAAAAACTGTTTTTT	CASSRPDRTEKLFF
NA	TRBJ2-5	TRBV4-3	NA	TGCGCCAGCAGCCAAACCGGGGGAGCCAAAGAGACCCAGTACTTC	CASSQTGGAKETQYF
NA	TRBJ2-3	TRBV6-5	NA	TGTGCCAGCAGTTACACCCAGGGGCATGCAGATACGCAGTATTTT	CASSYTQGHADTQYF
NA	TRBJ2-3	TRBV5-4	NA	TGTGCCAGCAGCCCCACAAACCGGGGGGATACGCAGTATTTT	CASSPTNRGDTQYF
TRBD2	TRBJ2-3	TRBV9	NA	TGTGCCAGCAGCGGGACTAGATTGGGCGCAGATACGCAGTATTTT	CASSGTRLGADTQYF
NA	TRBJ2-5	TRBV10-3	few	TGTGCCATCAGTGGTGGGGTTAGGGGCTCACTTCAAGAGACCCAGTACTTC	CAISGGVRGSLQETQYF
TRBD1	TRBJ1-1	TRBV18	NA	TGTGCCAGCTCAGTCGGACAGGGACTGAGCACTGAAGCTTTCTTT	CASSVGQGLSTEAFF
NA	TRBJ1-2	TRBV4-1	NA	TGCGCCAGCAGCCCGCGGGCAAATAGCGGTACTAACTATGGCTACACCTTC	CASSPRANSGTNYGYTF
NA	TRBJ1-3	TRBV6-5	once	TGTGCCAGCAGACTACTCCGTGAATCTGGAAACACCATATATTTT	CASRLLRESGNTIYF
TRBD1	TRBJ1-4	TRBV7-9	NA	TGTGCCAGCAGCTTAGACCCCGGGACAGGGAAAGAAAAACTGTTTTTT	CASSLDPGTGKEKLFF
TRBD1	TRBJ1-2	TRBV19	NA	TGTGCCAGTAGTATCCGTGACAGGGGGCGTAGTGGCTACACCTTC	CASSIRDRGRSGYTF
NA	TRBJ1-3	TRBV7-2	NA	TGTGCCAGCAGCTCGGAGGCGGCGTCCGGAAACACCATATATTTT	CASSSEAASGNTIYF
NA	TRBJ2-1	TRBV13	NA	TGTGCCAGCGGTCGGAGGGGATCGCGGATTTACAATGAGCAGTTCTTC	CASGRRGSRIYNEQFF
NA	TRBJ1-2	TRBV6-1	NA	TGTGCCAGCAGTGCCAGGGGCGCTGGCTACACCTTC	CASSARGAGYTF
NA	TRBJ2-2	TRBV5-8	NA	TGTGCCAGCACGCCCGCGAACACCGGGGAGCTGTTTTTT	CASTPANTGELFF